A single sample gave rise to the 26 T cell receptor beta chains below, sequenced in a study of cytomegalovirus exposure and HLA in healthy donors. 60 Vbeta and 13 Jbeta primers were used in PCR. The assay was immunoSEQ multiplex PCR, and TCRdb's table has in-frame clones only and misses some. The table has 55,000 to 80,000 clones, roughly 71% seen once. The sequenced material came from PBMCs. The receptors derive from a man aged 70 or older in good health and CMV-seronegative.

This chain connects TRBV9 to TRBJ2-3; 9 bases fit TRBD2. J was trimmed by 4 bases and V by 0 bases; bases with no gene match: 9. Germline V lookup: CDR1 SGDLS, CDR2 YYNGEE. This CDR3 comprises 17 residues. CDR3 residues: CASSVGAGGPESDTQYF. CDR3 bases: TGTGCCAGCAGCGTAGGCGCGGGAGGGCCTGAGTCAGATACGCAGTATTTT.

This rearrangement joins TRBV7-6 to TRBJ2-5; 7 bases fit TRBD2. J lost 1 base, V lost 4 bases, and 9 bases had no gene match. Germline CDR1 is SGHVS and CDR2 is FNYEAQ. The CDR3 is 16 residues long. The CDR3 sequence: CASSSMAGTTQETQYF. The DNA of the CDR3 is TGTGCCAGCAGCTCGATGGCCGGGACTACCCAAGAGACCCAGTACTTC.

The chain is built from TRBV4-1 and TRBJ2-1; TRBD2 aligns across 8 bases. The CDR3 totals 16 residues. Looked up from germline, CDR1 is MGHRA and CDR2 is YSYEKL. Germline trimming cut 1 base from V and 10 bases from J; bases unmatched to any gene: 12. The CDR3 sequence: CASSQVGGRPPEEQFF. For the CDR3, the DNA is TGCGCCAGCAGCCAAGTGGGCGGGAGGCCCCCGGAGGAGCAGTTCTTC.

The chain joins TRBV6-4 to TRBJ2-7, with D perhaps TRBD1 (6 bases). This CDR3 comprises 16 residues. The germline V gene has CDR1 MRHNA and CDR2 SNTAGT. Deletions cut 7 bases from V and 3 bases from J, with 22 bases between. The CDR3 loop reads CASNHPGHHGIYEQYF. CDR3 nucleotides: TGTGCCAGCAACCACCCGGGACATCACGGGATCTACGAGCAGTACTTC.

The rearrangement links TRBV7-2 to TRBJ2-2, with D tentatively TRBD2 (5 bases). From germline, CDR1 is SGHTA and CDR2 FQGNSA. CDR3 length equals 14 residues. Between the trimmed V and J ends, which lost 2 bases and 3 bases, there was a span of 7 bases. As DNA, the CDR3 is TGTGCCAGCAGCTTAATACTAGACACCGGGGAGCTGTTTTTT. As protein: CASSLILDTGELFF. Together with reference TRBV7-2 and TRBJ2-2, the CDR3 gives the full variable domain: GAGVSQSPSNKVTEKGKDVELRCDPISGHTALYWYRQSLGQGLEFLIYFQGNSAPDKSGLPSDRFSAERTGGSVSTLTIQRTQQEDSAVYLCASSLILDTGELFFGEGSRLTVL.

This clone was detected only a few times. The chain joins TRBV27 to TRBJ1-2; D gene ambiguous. CDR1 and CDR2 (germline): MNHEY, SMNVEV (reference sequence). The CDR3 extends over 14 amino acids. V lost 5 bases and J lost 7, with 17 bases in between. The CDR3 sequence: CASSVPGRTGGYTF. The CDR3 nucleotides read TGTGCCAGCAGTGTCCCCGGGAGGACGGGTGGCTACACCTTC.

The chain's CDR3 is CASSVGWREETQYF. The CDR3 DNA follows: TGTGCCAGCAGCGTTGGGTGGAGGGAGGAGACCCAGTACTTC. The V gene is TRBV9, the J gene TRBJ2-5; D is possibly TRBD2 (6 bases). The CDR3 totals 14 residues. Germline assignment: CDR1 SGDLS and CDR2 YYNGEE. Trimming stripped 2 bases from V and 5 bases from J, with 13 bases between.

This clone appeared a few times. The V gene is TRBV5-5, the J gene TRBJ2-5; 7 bases agree with TRBD2. With 2 bases clipped from V and 7 bases from J, the junction kept 17 bases outside the gene matches. This CDR3 is built from 17 residues. Germline V lookup: CDR1 SGHKS, CDR2 YYEKEE (reference sequence). The CDR3 reads CASSFSLVGTKEVTQYF. Here the CDR3 DNA reads TGTGCCAGCAGCTTTTCCCTCGTTGGGACTAAGGAGGTGACCCAGTACTTC.

The chain employs TRBV4-1 and TRBJ1-2; 7 bases are shared with TRBD1. CDR3 size: 16 residues. CDR1 MGHRA and CDR2 YSYEKL come from the germline V gene. J gave up 4 bases and V 0 bases, and 8 bases lay outside the gene matches. Here the CDR3 DNA reads TGCGCCAGCAGCCAAGAGACAGGGATTTTTTCCTATGGCTACACCTTC. Amino acids: CASSQETGIFSYGYTF.

This chain connects TRBV10-1 to TRBJ2-3; the D gene is possibly TRBD2 (6 bases). V was trimmed by 9 bases and J by 2 bases, leaving 12 bases between them. The V gene's germline CDR1 is WNHNN and CDR2 SYGVQD (reference sequence). The CDR3 is made up of 13 amino acids. CDR3 in DNA: TGCGCCAGTTCGGGAGCCCCCACAGATACGCAGTATTTT. It yields the protein CASSGAPTDTQYF.

There are a few counts of this clone. The chain is built from TRBV4-1 and TRBJ1-1, with 11 bases identical to TRBD1. CDR1 and CDR2 (germline): MGHRA, YSYEKL. This CDR3 contains 18 residues. The junction had 14 bases not matched to a gene; V was cut back by 0 bases and J by 8 bases. For the CDR3, the DNA is TGCGCCAGCAGCCAAGATCATGCATGGACAGGGGGCGAAAAAGAAGCTTTCTTT. Its protein is CASSQDHAWTGGEKEAFF.

This chain links TRBV5-1 with TRBJ2-7; 7 bases match TRBD1. Looked up from germline, CDR1 is SGHRS and CDR2 is YFSETQ. The CDR3 is made up of 13 amino acids. The junction had 8 bases not matched to a gene; V was cut back by 4 bases and J by 7 bases. CDR3 amino acids: CASSPAQGFEQYF. CDR3 in DNA: TGCGCCAGCAGCCCAGCACAGGGGTTTGAGCAGTACTTC. The full variable domain, in which reference TRBV5-1 and TRBJ2-7 provide the parts outside the CDR3, is KAGVTQTPRYLIKTRGQQVTLSCSPISGHRSVSWYQQTPGQGLQFLFEYFSETQRNKGNFPGRFSGRQFSNSRSEMNVSTLELGDSALYLCASSPAQGFEQYFGPGTRLTVT.

This chain links TRBV19 with TRBJ1-1; no definite D call. CDR3 length: 15 amino acids. CDR1 LNHDA and CDR2 SQIVND come from the germline V gene (reference sequence). V shed 4 bases and J shed 5 bases, with 17 bases lying between them. In nucleotides, the CDR3 is TGTGCCAGTAGTACCCCCGCCGGGAAGCGGACTGAAGCTTTCTTT. Amino acids: CASSTPAGKRTEAFF.

V is TRBV6-6 and J is TRBJ2-3; 7 bases line up with TRBD1. The CDR3 length is 16 residues. Germline-derived CDR1 and CDR2 are MNHNY and SVGAGI (reference sequence). V lost 5 bases to trimming and J lost 6 bases; unmatched junction nucleotides: 14. CDR3 amino acids: CASSRRDRLYMDTQYF. The CDR3 nucleotides read TGTGCCAGCAGTCGCCGGGACAGACTCTATATGGATACGCAGTATTTT.

V and J are TRBV6-1 and TRBJ2-7; D perhaps matches TRBD2 (6 bases). CDR3 length equals 14 residues. V lost 5 bases to trimming and J lost 3 bases, with 14 bases between them. Germline values: CDR1 MNHNS, CDR2 SASEGT. The CDR3 loop reads CASSLMGRNYEQYF. The DNA for the CDR3 is TGTGCCAGCAGTCTAATGGGGAGGAACTACGAGCAGTACTTC.

This clone was found once. CDR3: CASSPSSGRNTGELFF. CDR3 nucleotide sequence: TGTGCCAGCAGCCCGTCTAGCGGTAGGAACACCGGGGAGCTGTTTTTT. The rearrangement joins TRBV9 to TRBJ2-2; 7 bases agree with TRBD2. The CDR3 is made up of 16 amino acids. V was clipped by 4 bases and J by 1 base; unmatched bases: 7. Looked up from germline, CDR1 is SGDLS and CDR2 is YYNGEE. Supplemented by reference TRBV9 and TRBJ2-2, the full variable domain reads DSGVTQTPKHLITATGQRVTLRCSPRSGDLSVYWYQQSLDQGLQFLIQYYNGEERAKGNILERFSAQQFPDLHSELNLSSLELGDSALYFCASSPSSGRNTGELFFGEGSRLTVL.

This clone was counted only a few times. The genes are TRBV27 and TRBJ1-5; tentative D call: TRBD1 (5 bases). V was cut by 7 bases and J by 0 bases, with 13 bases left in between. The CDR3 contains 15 residues. Germline V gene sequence: CDR1 MNHEY, CDR2 SMNVEV (reference sequence). In nucleotides, the CDR3 is TGTGCCAGCACCGAAAAGGGGAATAGCAATCAGCCCCAGCATTTT. This codes for CASTEKGNSNQPQHF.

The chain is built from TRBV10-3 and TRBJ2-7; perhaps TRBD2 as D (7 bases). Trimming removed 6 bases at V and 3 bases at J, with 21 bases between. The CDR3 is 16 amino acids. Germline V gene data show CDR1 as ENHRY and CDR2 as SYGVKD. CDR3 in amino acids: CAIRGGGLAENYEQYF. The CDR3, as DNA: TGTGCCATCAGGGGAGGGGGGCTAGCGGAGAACTACGAGCAGTACTTC.

This clone was observed a handful of times. The J gene is TRBJ2-1, the V gene TRBV7-9, with TRBD1 matching 7 bases. The CDR3 extends over 16 amino acids. The trim removed 3 bases at V and 0 bases at J, leaving 5 bases unmatched. Looked up from germline, CDR1 is SEHNR and CDR2 is FQNEAQ (reference sequence). CDR3 protein: CASSFTGQISYNEQFF. The CDR3 bases are TGTGCCAGCAGCTTCACGGGACAGATCTCCTACAATGAGCAGTTCTTC.

This chain links TRBV7-9 with TRBJ1-5; 7 nucleotides agree with TRBD1. Germline lookup yields CDR1 SEHNR and CDR2 FQNEAQ (reference sequence). V lost 2 bases, J lost 6 bases, and 4 bases stayed unmatched. The CDR3 is 14 residues long. CDR3 region: CASSLQGGGQPQHF. The DNA of the CDR3 is TGTGCCAGCAGCTTACAAGGGGGCGGTCAGCCCCAGCATTTT.

The V and J genes are TRBV11-2 and TRBJ2-7; 9 nucleotides match TRBD1. Germline-derived CDR1 and CDR2 are SGHAT and FQNNGV. Trimming at V came to 5 bases and at J to 2 bases, leaving 7 bases not matched to a gene. The CDR3 loop spans 15 amino acids. CDR3 bases: TGTGCCAGCAGCCCGGGACAGGGTGGGACCTACGAGCAGTACTTC. Protein sequence: CASSPGQGGTYEQYF.

V gene TRBV5-1 combines with J gene TRBJ2-5; 8 nucleotides match TRBD1. The CDR3 has 16 residues. V dropped 0 bases and J dropped 5; count of bases not matched to a gene: 9. The germline V gene encodes CDR1 SGHRS and CDR2 YFSETQ. The CDR3, as DNA: TGCGCCAGCAGCTTGGGAGGAACAGGGGGTCAGGAGACCCAGTACTTC. Amino acids: CASSLGGTGGQETQYF. Full variable domain (remainder filled in from reference TRBV5-1 and TRBJ2-5): KAGVTQTPRYLIKTRGQQVTLSCSPISGHRSVSWYQQTPGQGLQFLFEYFSETQRNKGNFPGRFSGRQFSNSRSEMNVSTLELGDSALYLCASSLGGTGGQETQYFGPGTRLLVL.

V usage is TRBV19 and J usage is TRBJ2-6, with TRBD1 identical over 11 bases. CDR1 is LNHDA, CDR2 SQIVND, per germline (reference sequence). The V and J ends lost 6 bases and 4 bases, in that order; junction bases with no gene match: 11. The CDR3 is made up of 18 amino acids. CDR3 sequence (DNA): TGTGCCAGTAGACTTAGGACAGGGGGCGCGTTGGGGGCCAACGTCCTGACTTTC. Its protein is CASRLRTGGALGANVLTF.

The chain combines TRBV4-1 with TRBJ1-4, with D perhaps TRBD1 (5 bases). The germline gives CDR1 MGHRA, CDR2 YSYEKL. This CDR3 contains 15 residues. The V and J ends lost 4 bases and 0 bases respectively, with 9 bases between them. The CDR3, as DNA: TGCGCCAGCAGCCTTACAGGATCAACTAATGAAAAACTGTTTTTT. Its protein is CASSLTGSTNEKLFF.

The chain combines TRBV6-1 with TRBJ2-3; no clear D. CDR3 length equals 15 residues. The germline V gene has CDR1 MNHNS and CDR2 SASEGT. The V and J ends lost 3 bases and 0 bases respectively, with 10 bases between them. DNA of the CDR3: TGTGCCAGCAGTGACAGCGTTCAAAGCACAGATACGCAGTATTTT. Its protein is CASSDSVQSTDTQYF.

The chain employs TRBV18 and TRBJ1-5, with D tentatively TRBD1 (5 bases). Germline V lookup: CDR1 KGHSH, CDR2 LQKENI. The CDR3 sequence is 16 residues long. The V end lost 2 bases, the J end lost 2 bases, and 13 bases lay between the germline ends. The CDR3 spells CASSPARREGNQPQHF. Here the CDR3 DNA reads TGTGCCAGCTCACCAGCCCGCAGGGAGGGCAATCAGCCCCAGCATTTT.